The 5 T cell receptor beta chains below come from one sample, sequenced in a study of metastatic and nonmetastatic thyroid tumors. TCRdb reanalyzed the PCR reads via MiXCR. The sample carries more than 65,000 clones, approximately 15% recorded once. All patients were untreated before thyroid surgery. The sample taken for sequencing was blood. The receptors shown here come from a male donor with papillary thyroid cancer or a benign thyroid nodule (not recorded which). Some clones in this sample may be carry-over from other donors' samples.

The chain carries TRBV11-2 and TRBJ2-7; D possibly corresponds to TRBD1 (6 bases). The CDR3 totals 15 residues. Trimming took off 2 bases at V and 2 bases at J, with 13 bases between the two ends. Germline CDR1 is SGHAT and CDR2 is FQNNGV. CDR3 in amino acids: CASSLNVDSPYEQYF. As DNA, the CDR3 is TGTGCCAGCAGCTTAAACGTGGACAGCCCCTACGAGCAGTACTTC.

J is TRBJ2-2 and V is TRBV7-2, with 7 bases that match TRBD2. V was pared by 4 bases and J by 10 bases, with 12 bases of the junction left unmatched. Germline CDR1 reads SGHTA; CDR2 reads FQGNSA. The CDR3 spans 15 residues. CDR3 nucleotides: TGTGCCAGCAGCTCAACGGGAGGCCTTGCCGTGGAGCTGTTTTTT. Its translation is CASSSTGGLAVELFF.

This clone has ten or more counts. V gene TRBV20-1 combines with J gene TRBJ2-1, with 10 bases aligning to TRBD2. Germline CDR1 reads DFQATT; CDR2 reads SNEGSKA (reference sequence). The CDR3 is 17 amino acids. The junction had 7 bases not matched to a gene; V was cut back by 0 bases and J by 2 bases. Written as DNA, the CDR3 is TGCAGTGCTAGAGATCTGAGAGCGGGAGGGCCCTACAATGAGCAGTTCTTC. This encodes CSARDLRAGGPYNEQFF.

As for this clone: With a much larger clone just one base away, this may be a read error. The same CDR3 arises from other DNA sequences in this sample as well. V gene TRBV29-1 combines with J gene TRBJ2-6; the D gene is possibly TRBD1 (5 bases). The CDR3 is made up of 14 amino acids. The germline CDR1 and CDR2 sequences are SQVTM and ANQGSEA. CDR3 amino acids: CSAYTYSGANVLTF. DNA for the CDR3: TGCAGCGCCTACACGTACTCTGGGGCCAACGTCCTGACTTTT.

This clone came up many times. The chain has TRBV19 and TRBJ1-1; TRBD1 matches 7 bases. Germline V gene data show CDR1 as LNHDA and CDR2 as SQIVND (reference sequence). J was trimmed by 13 bases and V by 8 bases; bases with no gene match: 10. The CDR3 length is 11 residues. CDR3 DNA: TGTGCCAGTGTATTCCGGGACAGAATTTTCTTT. This translates into CASVFRDRIFF. The whole variable domain, filled in from reference TRBV19 and TRBJ1-1, reads DGGITQSPKYLFRKEGQNVTLSCEQNLNHDAMYWYRQDPGQGLRLIYYSQIVNDFQKGDIAEGYSVSREKKESFPLTVTSAQKNPTAFYLCASVFRDRIFFGQGTRLTVV.